This record looks at one TCR beta chain sequence and its context. Its cognate antigen is unknown. This sample is drawn from a study of cytomegalovirus exposure and HLA in healthy donors. Study details: Most donors, around 81% of a few hundred genotyped, fell in the Caucasian-associated ancestry cluster.

Germline V gene lookup returns CDR1 GTSNPN and CDR2 SVGIG (reference sequence). With 8 bases clipped from V and 4 bases from J, the junction kept 3 bases outside the gene matches. The CDR3 length is 12 residues. Researchers ran the PCR with 60 Vbeta and 13 Jbeta primers. Here immunoSEQ multiplex PCR was the method, and the copy in TCRdb shows in-frame clones only, minus some. The sample contains some 170,000 clones, roughly four fifths of which appear only once. The study sampled nominally healthy donors, though unrecorded immune exposures were likely. Study conclusions and caveats: Published work reported that the classifier diagnosed cytomegalovirus status with high specificity and sensitivity. Associated with cytomegalovirus, according to the listing, were around 160 TCR beta chains.

The sequence was collected from a man in his fifties in good health and CMV-seropositive. V and J are TRBV30 and TRBJ1-1, with TRBD1 matching over 11 bases. Specimen: PBMCs. The CDR3 bases are TGTGCCGGGGACAGGGGGAGCACTGAAGCTTTCTTT. Protein sequence: CAGDRGSTEAFF.